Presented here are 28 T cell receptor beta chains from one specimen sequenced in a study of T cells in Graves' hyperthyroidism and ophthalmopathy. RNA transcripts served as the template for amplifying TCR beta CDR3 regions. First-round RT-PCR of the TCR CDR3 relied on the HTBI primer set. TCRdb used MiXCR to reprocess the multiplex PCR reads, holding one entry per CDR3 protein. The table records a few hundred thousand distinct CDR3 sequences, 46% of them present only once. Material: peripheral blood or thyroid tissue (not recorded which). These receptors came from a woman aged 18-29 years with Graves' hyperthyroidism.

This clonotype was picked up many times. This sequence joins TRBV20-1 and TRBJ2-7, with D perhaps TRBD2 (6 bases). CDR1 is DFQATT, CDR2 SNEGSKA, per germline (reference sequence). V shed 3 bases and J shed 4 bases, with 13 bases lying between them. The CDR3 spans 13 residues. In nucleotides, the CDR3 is TGCAGTGCTAGTTCCGGGACTGCTTACGAGCAGTACTTC. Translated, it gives CSASSGTAYEQYF.

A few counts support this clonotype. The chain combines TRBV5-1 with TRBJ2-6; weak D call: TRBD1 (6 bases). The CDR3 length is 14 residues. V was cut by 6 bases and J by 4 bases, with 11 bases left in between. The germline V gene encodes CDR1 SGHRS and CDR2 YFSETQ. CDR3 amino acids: CASINRAGANVLTF. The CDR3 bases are TGCGCCAGCATCAACAGGGCCGGGGCCAACGTCCTGACTTTC.

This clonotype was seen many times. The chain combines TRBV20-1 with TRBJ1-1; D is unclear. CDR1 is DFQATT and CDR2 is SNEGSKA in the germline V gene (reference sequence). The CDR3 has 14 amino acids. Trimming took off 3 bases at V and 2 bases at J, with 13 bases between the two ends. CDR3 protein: CSASQSQDNTEAFF. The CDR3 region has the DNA TGCAGTGCTAGTCAAAGCCAGGATAACACTGAAGCTTTCTTT.

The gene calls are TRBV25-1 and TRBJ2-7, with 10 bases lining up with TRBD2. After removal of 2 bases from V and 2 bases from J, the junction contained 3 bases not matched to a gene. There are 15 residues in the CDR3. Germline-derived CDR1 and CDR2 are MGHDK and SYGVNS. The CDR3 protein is CASSERTSGTYEQYF. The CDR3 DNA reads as TGTGCCAGCAGTGAACGGACTAGCGGAACCTACGAGCAGTACTTC.

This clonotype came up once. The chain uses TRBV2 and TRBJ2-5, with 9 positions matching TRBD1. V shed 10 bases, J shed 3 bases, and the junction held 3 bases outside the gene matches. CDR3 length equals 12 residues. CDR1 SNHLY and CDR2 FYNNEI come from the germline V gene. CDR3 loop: CATDRGEETQYF. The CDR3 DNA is TGTGCCACGGACAGGGGAGAAGAGACCCAGTACTTC.

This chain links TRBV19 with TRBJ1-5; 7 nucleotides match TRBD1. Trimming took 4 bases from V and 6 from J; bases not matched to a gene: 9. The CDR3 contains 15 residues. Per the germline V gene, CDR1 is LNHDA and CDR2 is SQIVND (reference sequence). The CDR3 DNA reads TGTGCCAGTAGTAGGCTGACAGGGTTCAGTCAGCCCCAGCATTTT. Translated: CASSRLTGFSQPQHF.

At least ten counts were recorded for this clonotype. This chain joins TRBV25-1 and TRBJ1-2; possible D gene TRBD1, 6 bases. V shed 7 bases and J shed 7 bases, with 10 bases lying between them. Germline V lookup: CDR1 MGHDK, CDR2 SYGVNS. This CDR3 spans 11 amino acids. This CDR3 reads CASNGGLGYTF. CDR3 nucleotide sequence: TGTGCCAGCAACGGGGGCCTTGGCTACACCTTC.

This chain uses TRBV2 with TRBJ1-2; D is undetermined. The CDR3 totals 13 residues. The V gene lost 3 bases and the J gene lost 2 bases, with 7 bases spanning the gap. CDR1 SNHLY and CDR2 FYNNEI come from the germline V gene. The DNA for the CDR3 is TGTGCCAGCAGTGATTCCGGGAACTATGGCTACACCTTC. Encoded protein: CASSDSGNYGYTF.

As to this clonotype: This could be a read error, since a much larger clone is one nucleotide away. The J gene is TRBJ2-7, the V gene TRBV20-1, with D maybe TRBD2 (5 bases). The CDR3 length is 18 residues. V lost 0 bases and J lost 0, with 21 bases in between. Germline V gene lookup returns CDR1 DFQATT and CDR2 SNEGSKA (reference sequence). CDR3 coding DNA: TGCAGTGCTAGAGATCAAGACGGGGTACTATCTCGCTCCTACGAGCAGTACTTC. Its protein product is CSARDQDGVLSRSYEQYF.

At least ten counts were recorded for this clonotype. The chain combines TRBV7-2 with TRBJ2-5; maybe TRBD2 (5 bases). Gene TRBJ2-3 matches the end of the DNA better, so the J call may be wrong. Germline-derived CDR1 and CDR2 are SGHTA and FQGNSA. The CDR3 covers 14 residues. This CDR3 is CASTWQVRGDTQYF. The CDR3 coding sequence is TGTGCCAGCACCTGGCAGGTCCGGGGAGATACGCAGTATTTT.

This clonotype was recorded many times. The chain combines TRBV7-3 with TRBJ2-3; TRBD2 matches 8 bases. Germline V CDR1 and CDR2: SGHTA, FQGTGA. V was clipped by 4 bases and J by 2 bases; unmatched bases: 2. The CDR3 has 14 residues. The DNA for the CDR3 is TGTGCCAGCAGCTCTAGCGGGCCCACAGATACGCAGTATTTT. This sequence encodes CASSSSGPTDTQYF.

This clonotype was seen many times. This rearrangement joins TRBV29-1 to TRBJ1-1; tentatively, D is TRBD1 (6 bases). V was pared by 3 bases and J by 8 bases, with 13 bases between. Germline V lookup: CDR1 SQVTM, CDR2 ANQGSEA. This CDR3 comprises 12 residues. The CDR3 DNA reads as TGCAGCGTTGACGTTACCGGGACAGAAGCTTTCTTT. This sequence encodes CSVDVTGTEAFF.

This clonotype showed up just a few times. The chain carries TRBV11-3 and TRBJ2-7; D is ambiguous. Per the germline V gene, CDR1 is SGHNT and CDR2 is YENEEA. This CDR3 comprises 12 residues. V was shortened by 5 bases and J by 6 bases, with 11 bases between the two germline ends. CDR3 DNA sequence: TGTGCCAGCAGCCTGTTTAGTGGCGAGCAGTACTTC. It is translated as CASSLFSGEQYF.

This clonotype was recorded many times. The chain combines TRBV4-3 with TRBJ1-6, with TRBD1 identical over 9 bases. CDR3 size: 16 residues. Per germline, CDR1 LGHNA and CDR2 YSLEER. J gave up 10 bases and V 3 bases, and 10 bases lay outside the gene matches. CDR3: CASSHDLGTGRSPLHF. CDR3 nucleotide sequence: TGCGCCAGCAGCCATGATCTCGGGACAGGGCGGTCACCCCTCCACTTT.

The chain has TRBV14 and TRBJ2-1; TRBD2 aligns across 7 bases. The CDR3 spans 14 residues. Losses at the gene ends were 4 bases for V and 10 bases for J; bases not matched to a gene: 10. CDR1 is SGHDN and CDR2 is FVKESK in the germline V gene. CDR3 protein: CASSPVAGVGEQFF. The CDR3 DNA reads TGTGCCAGCAGCCCAGTGGCGGGAGTAGGAGAGCAGTTCTTC. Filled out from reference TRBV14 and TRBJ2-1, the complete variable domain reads EAGVTQFPSHSVIEKGQTVTLRCDPISGHDNLYWYRRVMGKEIKFLLHFVKESKQDESGMPNNRFLAERTGGTYSTLKVQPAELEDSGVYFCASSPVAGVGEQFFGPGTRLTVL.

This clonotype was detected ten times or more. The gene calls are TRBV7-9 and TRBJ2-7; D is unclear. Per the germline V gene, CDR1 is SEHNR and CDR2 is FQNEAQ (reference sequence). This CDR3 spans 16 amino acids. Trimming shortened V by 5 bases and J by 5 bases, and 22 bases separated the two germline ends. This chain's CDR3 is CASSQLELSPFHEQYF. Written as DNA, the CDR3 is TGTGCCAGCAGCCAACTGGAGCTATCCCCTTTTCACGAGCAGTACTTC.

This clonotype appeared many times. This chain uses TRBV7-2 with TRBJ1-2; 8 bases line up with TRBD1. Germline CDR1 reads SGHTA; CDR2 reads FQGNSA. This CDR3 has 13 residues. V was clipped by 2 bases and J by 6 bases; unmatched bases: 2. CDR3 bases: TGTGCCAGCAGCTTACCGACAGGGGATGGCTACACCTTC. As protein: CASSLPTGDGYTF.

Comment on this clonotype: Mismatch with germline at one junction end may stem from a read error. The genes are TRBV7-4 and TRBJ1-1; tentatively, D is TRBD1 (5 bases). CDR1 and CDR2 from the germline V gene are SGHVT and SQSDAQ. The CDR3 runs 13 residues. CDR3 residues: CASSQLGGTEAFF. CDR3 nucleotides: TGCGCCAGCAGCCAACTGGGGGGCACTGAAGCTTTCTTT.

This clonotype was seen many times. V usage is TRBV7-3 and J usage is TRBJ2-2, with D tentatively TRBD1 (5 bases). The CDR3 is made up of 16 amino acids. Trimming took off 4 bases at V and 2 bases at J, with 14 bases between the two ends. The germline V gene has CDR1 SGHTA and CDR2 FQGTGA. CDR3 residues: CASSSPGHYNTGELFF. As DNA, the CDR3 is TGTGCCAGCAGCTCACCTGGACATTATAACACCGGGGAGCTGTTTTTT.

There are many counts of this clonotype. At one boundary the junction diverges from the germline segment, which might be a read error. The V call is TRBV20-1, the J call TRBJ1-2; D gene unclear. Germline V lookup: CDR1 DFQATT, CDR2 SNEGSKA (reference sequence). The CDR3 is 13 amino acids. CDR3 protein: CSARDDRSRVLSF. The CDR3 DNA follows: TGCAGTGCTAGAGATGACCGCAGTAGAGTTTTGTCCTTC.

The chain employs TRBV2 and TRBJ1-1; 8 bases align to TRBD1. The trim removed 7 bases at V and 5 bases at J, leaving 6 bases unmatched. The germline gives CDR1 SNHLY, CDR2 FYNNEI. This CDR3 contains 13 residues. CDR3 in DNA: TGTGCCAGCATAGCAGGGGGCCGGACTGAAGCTTTCTTT. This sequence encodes CASIAGGRTEAFF.

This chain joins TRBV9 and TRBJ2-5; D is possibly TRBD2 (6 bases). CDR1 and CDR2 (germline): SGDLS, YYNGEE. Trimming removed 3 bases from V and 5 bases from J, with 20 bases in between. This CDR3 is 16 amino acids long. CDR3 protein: CASSDPGTPHNETQYF. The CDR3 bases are TGTGCCAGCAGCGACCCCGGGACTCCCCACAATGAGACCCAGTACTTC.

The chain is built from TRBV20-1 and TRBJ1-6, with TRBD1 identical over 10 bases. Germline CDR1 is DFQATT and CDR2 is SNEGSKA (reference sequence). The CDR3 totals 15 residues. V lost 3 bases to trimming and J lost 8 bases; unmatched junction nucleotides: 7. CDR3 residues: CSARDRGTSYSPLHF. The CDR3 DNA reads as TGCAGTGCTAGGGACAGGGGGACAAGTTATTCACCCCTCCACTTT.

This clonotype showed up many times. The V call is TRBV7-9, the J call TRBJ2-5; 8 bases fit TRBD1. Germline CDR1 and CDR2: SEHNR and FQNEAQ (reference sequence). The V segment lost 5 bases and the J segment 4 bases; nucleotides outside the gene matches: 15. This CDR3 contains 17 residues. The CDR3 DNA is TGTGCCAGCAGCGCGTTAATTGGACAGGGCTTAGCAGAGACCCAGTACTTC. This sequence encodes CASSALIGQGLAETQYF.

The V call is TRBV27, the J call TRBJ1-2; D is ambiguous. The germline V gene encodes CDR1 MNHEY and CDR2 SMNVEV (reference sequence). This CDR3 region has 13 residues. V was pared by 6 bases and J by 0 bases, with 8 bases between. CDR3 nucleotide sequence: TGTGCCAGCAGCCGCGGATCTAACTATGGCTACACCTTC. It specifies CASSRGSNYGYTF.

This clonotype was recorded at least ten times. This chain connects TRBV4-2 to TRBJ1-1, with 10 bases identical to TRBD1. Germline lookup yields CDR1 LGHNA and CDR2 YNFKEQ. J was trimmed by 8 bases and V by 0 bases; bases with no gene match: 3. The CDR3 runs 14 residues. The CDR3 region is CASSQEGTGEEAFF. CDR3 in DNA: TGTGCCAGCAGCCAAGAGGGGACAGGGGAAGAAGCTTTCTTT.

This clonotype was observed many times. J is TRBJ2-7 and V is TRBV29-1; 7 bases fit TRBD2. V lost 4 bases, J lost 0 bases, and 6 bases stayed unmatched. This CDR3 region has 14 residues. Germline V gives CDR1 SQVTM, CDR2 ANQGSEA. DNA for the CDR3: TGCAGCGTTGTTATTCGCGGGAGCTCCTACGAGCAGTACTTC. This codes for CSVVIRGSSYEQYF.

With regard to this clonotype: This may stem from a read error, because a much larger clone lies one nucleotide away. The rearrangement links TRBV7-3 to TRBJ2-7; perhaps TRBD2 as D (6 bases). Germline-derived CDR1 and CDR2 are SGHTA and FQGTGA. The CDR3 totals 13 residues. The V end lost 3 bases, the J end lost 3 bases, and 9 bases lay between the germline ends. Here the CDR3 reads CASSFWDFYEQYF. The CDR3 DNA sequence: TGTGCCAGCAGCTTCTGGGACTTCTACGAGCAGTACTTC. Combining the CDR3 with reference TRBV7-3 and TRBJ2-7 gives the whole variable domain GAGVSQTPSNKVTEKGKYVELRCDPISGHTALYWYRQSLGQGPEFLIYFQGTGAADDSGLPNDRFFAVRPEGSVSTLKIQRTERGDSAVYLCASSFWDFYEQYFGPGTRLTVT.